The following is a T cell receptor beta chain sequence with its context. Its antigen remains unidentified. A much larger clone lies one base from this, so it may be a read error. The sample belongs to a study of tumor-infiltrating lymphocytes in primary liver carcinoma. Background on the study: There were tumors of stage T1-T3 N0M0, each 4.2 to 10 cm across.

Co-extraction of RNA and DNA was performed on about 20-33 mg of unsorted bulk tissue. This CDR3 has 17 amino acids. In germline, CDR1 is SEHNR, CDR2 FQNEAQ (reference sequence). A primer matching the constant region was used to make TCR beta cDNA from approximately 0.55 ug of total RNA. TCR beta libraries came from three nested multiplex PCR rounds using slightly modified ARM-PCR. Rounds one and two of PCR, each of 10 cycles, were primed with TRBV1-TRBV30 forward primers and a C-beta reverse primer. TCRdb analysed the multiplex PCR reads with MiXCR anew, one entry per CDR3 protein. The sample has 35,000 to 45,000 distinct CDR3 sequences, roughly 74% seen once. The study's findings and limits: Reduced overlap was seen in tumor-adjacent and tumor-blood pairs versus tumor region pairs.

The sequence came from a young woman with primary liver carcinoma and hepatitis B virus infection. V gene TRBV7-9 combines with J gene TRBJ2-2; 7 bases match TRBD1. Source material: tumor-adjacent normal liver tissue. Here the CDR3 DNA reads TGTGCCAGCAGCTTACCTAACAGGGGCCGGAACACCCGGGAGCTGTTTTTT. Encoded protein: CASSLPNRGRNTRELFF.